This T cell receptor beta chain comes out of a study of regulatory T cells in long-lasting Graves disease. The study, taken as a whole, reports: A greater number of public clonotypes (roughly 2,800) was shared by persistent patients than by new patients (approximately 910).

In germline, CDR1 is SGHAT, CDR2 FQNNGV. CDR3 size: 14 residues. V was clipped by 6 bases and J by 5 bases; unmatched bases: 7. The sample's time point: newly diagnosed GD, antithyroid drugs for less than 3 months. Construction of the TCR library relied on RNA isolated from PBMCs. TCR beta libraries were built with iRepertoire HTBI primers and Arm-PCR of CDR3 regions. Using its own MiXCR run on the multiplex PCR reads, TCRdb lists one record per CDR3 protein. The sample shows 550,000 to 700,000 distinct CDR3 sequences, about 16% of them seen only once. At least ten counts were recorded for this clonotype. What it binds is not known. This sample also belongs to another study, concerning T cells in Graves' hyperthyroidism and ophthalmopathy.

The TCR sequence derives from a man aged 18 to 35 with Graves disease. Source: peripheral blood mononuclear cells (PBMCs), taken at new diagnosis, from a patient treated with antithyroid drugs. This chain links TRBV11-2 with TRBJ1-1; 9 bases agree with TRBD1. The CDR3 loop reads CASSITGGWTEAFF. CDR3 nucleotides: TGTGCCAGCAGTATCACAGGGGGCTGGACTGAAGCTTTCTTT.